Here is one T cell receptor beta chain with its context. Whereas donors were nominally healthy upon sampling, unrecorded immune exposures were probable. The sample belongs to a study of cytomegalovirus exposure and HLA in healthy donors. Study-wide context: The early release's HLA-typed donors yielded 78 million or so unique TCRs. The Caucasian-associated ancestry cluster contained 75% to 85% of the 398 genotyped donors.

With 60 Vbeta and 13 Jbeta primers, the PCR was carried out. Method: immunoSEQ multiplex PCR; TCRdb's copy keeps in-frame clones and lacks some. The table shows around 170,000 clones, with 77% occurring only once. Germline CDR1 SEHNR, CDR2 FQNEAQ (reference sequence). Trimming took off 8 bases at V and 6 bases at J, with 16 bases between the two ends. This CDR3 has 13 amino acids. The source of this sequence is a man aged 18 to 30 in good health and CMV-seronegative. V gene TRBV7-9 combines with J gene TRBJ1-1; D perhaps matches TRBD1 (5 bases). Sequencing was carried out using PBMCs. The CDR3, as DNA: TGTGCCAGCGCGGGGGAATGGGGCGCTGAAGCTTTCTTT. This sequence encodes CASAGEWGAEAFF.